This entry is about one T cell receptor (beta chain). Its target is unknown. This record belongs to a study of PD-1 blockade in classical Hodgkin lymphoma. CDR1 and CDR2 (germline): SGHRS, YFSETQ. With 2 bases clipped from V and 8 bases from J, the junction kept 8 bases outside the gene matches. This CDR3 contains 15 residues. Libraries were prepared by immunoSEQ multiplex PCR; TCRdb keeps only in-frame clonotypes and omits some of them. The sample holds 25,000 to 40,000 clones, 82% seen once. Findings and limits, study-wide: A significant rise in TCR diversity by C4D1 was seen for CD4+ but not CD8+ cells. Whoever responded completely had baseline diversity much like that seen in newly diagnosed patients.

Each patient relapsed following autologous stem cell transplantation, and prior brentuximab vedotin exposure differed. The patients, who had relapsed/refractory classical Hodgkin lymphoma, achieved best responses of complete response, partial response or progressive disease. The chain links TRBV5-1 to TRBJ2-4, with 9 bases lining up with TRBD1. The specimen was peripheral blood mononuclear cells (PBMCs), collected at baseline. This sequence originates from a human donor with classical Hodgkin lymphoma. This chain's CDR3 is CASSLAGTGRYIQYF. DNA for the CDR3: TGCGCCAGCAGCTTAGCCGGGACAGGGCGGTACATTCAGTACTTC.